This T cell receptor beta chain was captured by sequencing in a study of blood T cell repertoires in COVID-19. Study-level information: T cells, B-cell-depleted T cells, or PBMCs supplied cDNA or gDNA.

The table came from immunoSEQ multiplex PCR; TCRdb's copy has only in-frame clones and leaves some out. The profile covers about 75,000 clones, with around 80% appearing a single time and about 22% taken by the ten largest. The CDR3 length is 16 residues. From germline, CDR1 is MGHRA and CDR2 YSYEKL. The germline V and J ends were trimmed by 0 bases and 0 bases, with 9 bases remaining between them. This chain joins TRBV4-1 and TRBJ1-5; D remains ambiguous. The sample was peripheral blood. The sequence came from a woman in her forties or fifties with acute or convalescent COVID-19. This chain's CDR3 is CASSQESEYSNQPQHF. CDR3 DNA sequence: TGCGCCAGCAGCCAAGAGTCGGAGTATAGCAATCAGCCCCAGCATTTT.